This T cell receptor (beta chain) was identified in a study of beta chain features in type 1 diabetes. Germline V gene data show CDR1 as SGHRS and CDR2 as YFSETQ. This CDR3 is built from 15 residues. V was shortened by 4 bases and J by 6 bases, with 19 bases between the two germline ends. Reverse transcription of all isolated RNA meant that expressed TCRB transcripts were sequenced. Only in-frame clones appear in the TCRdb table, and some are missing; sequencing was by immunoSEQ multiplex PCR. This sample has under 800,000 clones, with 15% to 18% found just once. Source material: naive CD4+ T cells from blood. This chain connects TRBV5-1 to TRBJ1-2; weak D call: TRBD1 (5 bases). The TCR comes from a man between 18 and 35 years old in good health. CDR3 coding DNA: TGCGCCAGCAGCCCATGGAACCAGGGAGAGGATGGCTACACCTTC. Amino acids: CASSPWNQGEDGYTF.